These 23 T cell receptor beta chains originate from one sample sequenced in a study of cytomegalovirus exposure and HLA in healthy donors. It was with 60 Vbeta and 13 Jbeta primers that the PCR ran. Data came from immunoSEQ multiplex PCR; TCRdb stores just in-frame clones and leaves some out. The sample carries about 140,000 clones, around four fifths recorded once. Specimen: PBMCs. The receptors here all came from a middle-aged man in good health and CMV-seronegative.

This clone was seen a few times. V is TRBV19 and J is TRBJ2-4, with D perhaps matching TRBD2 (6 bases). V dropped 8 bases and J dropped 8 bases, with 13 bases sitting between them. The V gene's germline CDR1 is LNHDA and CDR2 SQIVND (reference sequence). This CDR3 contains 12 residues. The CDR3 nucleotides read TGTGCCAGTCGGAGGTCGGGGGACATTCAGTACTTC. Protein sequence: CASRRSGDIQYF.

CDR3 nucleotide sequence: TGTGCCAGCTCACCCCGGGACATGGGCTACGAGCAGTACTTC. Amino acids: CASSPRDMGYEQYF. The rearrangement uses TRBV18 and TRBJ2-7; a weak D match, TRBD1 (6 bases). Germline V gene sequence: CDR1 KGHSH, CDR2 LQKENI. V dropped 3 bases and J dropped 3 bases, with 12 bases sitting between them. The CDR3 sequence is 14 residues long.

A remark on this clone: Other DNA sequences from this sample encode an identical CDR3 as well. V gene TRBV9 combines with J gene TRBJ2-7; D may be TRBD1 (7 bases). The CDR3 loop spans 15 amino acids. The germline V and J ends were trimmed by 0 bases and 2 bases, with 12 bases remaining between them. The germline V gene encodes CDR1 SGDLS and CDR2 YYNGEE. The CDR3 nucleotides read TGTGCCAGCAGCGTAGGAGCAGGGGGGACCTACGAGCAGTACTTC. Translating gives CASSVGAGGTYEQYF.

The chain combines TRBV7-9 with TRBJ2-7; 9 bases line up with TRBD2. Germline V gene lookup returns CDR1 SEHNR and CDR2 FQNEAQ (reference sequence). J gave up 2 bases and V 0 bases, and 5 bases lay outside the gene matches. CDR3 size: 16 residues. The CDR3 DNA reads TGTGCCAGCAGCTTAGCGTGGCTAGCGGGACCCTACGAGCAGTACTTC. It encodes CASSLAWLAGPYEQYF.

This clone was seen more than once but under ten times. The V call is TRBV19, the J call TRBJ1-5; D may be TRBD1 (5 bases). Germline loops: CDR1 LNHDA, CDR2 SQIVND (reference sequence). This CDR3 has 14 residues. The V and J ends lost 0 bases and 6 bases respectively, with 9 bases between them. CDR3 loop: CASSIDQGAQPQHF. The CDR3 DNA is TGTGCCAGTAGTATAGATCAGGGTGCTCAGCCCCAGCATTTT.

This sequence joins TRBV2 and TRBJ1-2; D is perhaps TRBD1 (5 bases). The germline V gene has CDR1 SNHLY and CDR2 FYNNEI. The CDR3 spans 15 residues. The V end lost 5 bases, the J end lost 3 bases, and 16 bases lay between the germline ends. Here the CDR3 DNA reads TGTGCCAGCAGTCCTCGCGGGGGTGGTGACTATGGCTACACCTTC. Protein product: CASSPRGGGDYGYTF.

This clone has more than one count but fewer than ten. The chain has TRBV4-1 and TRBJ1-2, with TRBD1 as a possible D gene (6 bases). CDR3 length: 14 amino acids. Germline CDR1 is MGHRA and CDR2 is YSYEKL. Trimming took off 1 base at V and 4 bases at J, with 10 bases between the two ends. CDR3 sequence: CASSQGTGTYGYTF. The CDR3 DNA is TGCGCCAGCAGCCAAGGTACAGGGACCTATGGCTACACCTTC.

The J gene is TRBJ1-5, the V gene TRBV19; 7 bases match TRBD1. V trimming: 1 base; J trimming: 4 bases; junction bases outside the gene matches: 4. Looked up from germline, CDR1 is LNHDA and CDR2 is SQIVND (reference sequence). CDR3 length equals 15 residues. CDR3 in amino acids: CASSIVTGANQPQHF. The DNA for the CDR3 is TGTGCCAGTAGTATAGTTACAGGGGCAAATCAGCCCCAGCATTTT.

The chain is built from TRBV12-5 and TRBJ1-4; the D gene is possibly TRBD1 (6 bases). From germline, CDR1 is LGHNT and CDR2 FRNRAP. The V end lost 6 bases, the J end lost 0 bases, and 17 bases lay between the germline ends. This CDR3 has 17 residues. Here the CDR3 DNA reads TGTGCTAGTGGGGGTGAGGACAGCTGTGCAACTAATGAAAAACTGTTTTTT. Protein sequence: CASGGEDSCATNEKLFF.

The genes are TRBV7-2 and TRBJ1-3, with 7 bases that match TRBD1. The CDR3 totals 15 residues. Germline CDR1 is SGHTA and CDR2 is FQGNSA. Trimming at V came to 0 bases and at J to 7 bases, leaving 6 bases not matched to a gene. The CDR3 DNA sequence: TGTGCCAGCAGCTTAGCCGGGACAGTCGGTAACACCATATATTTT. The encoded protein is CASSLAGTVGNTIYF.

V gene TRBV2 combines with J gene TRBJ2-7; 7 nucleotides line up with TRBD2. CDR1 is SNHLY, CDR2 FYNNEI, per germline. This CDR3 spans 15 amino acids. V was clipped by 8 bases and J by 1 base; unmatched bases: 11. The CDR3 region is CASGLADILSYEQYF. The CDR3 DNA follows: TGTGCCAGCGGTCTAGCGGATATTCTTTCCTACGAGCAGTACTTC.

V usage is TRBV11-2 and J usage is TRBJ2-2; perhaps TRBD2 as D (5 bases). Germline CDR1 and CDR2: SGHAT and FQNNGV. The CDR3 totals 16 residues. Trimming shortened V by 2 bases and J by 1 base, and 11 bases separated the two germline ends. The CDR3 DNA is TGTGCCAGCAGCTTATGGGTTAGCGAGAACACCGGGGAGCTGTTTTTT. Its protein product is CASSLWVSENTGELFF.

The chain links TRBV4-3 to TRBJ2-7; 7 bases are a match to TRBD1. CDR3 size: 15 residues. V was pared by 0 bases and J by 2 bases, with 4 bases of the junction left unmatched. Per the germline V gene, CDR1 is LGHNA and CDR2 is YSLEER. The CDR3 here is CASSQDTGAPYEQYF. The DNA for the CDR3 is TGCGCCAGCAGCCAAGACACAGGGGCTCCCTACGAGCAGTACTTC.

The chain couples TRBV11-1 to TRBJ2-7; D is possibly TRBD1 (6 bases). The CDR3 is made up of 16 amino acids. Germline-derived CDR1 and CDR2 are SGHAT and FQDESV (reference sequence). With 5 bases removed from V and 5 bases from J, the gap between germline ends came to 22 bases. The CDR3 coding sequence is TGTGCCAGCAGCGTGACAGGCGACCTACCGCTCCACGAGCAGTACTTC. Its protein product is CASSVTGDLPLHEQYF.

Worth noting for this clone: Its ends do not fully match the called genes, so a read error is possible. This chain links TRBV7-7 with TRBJ2-3, with no clear D. Germline V gene lookup returns CDR1 SSHAT and CDR2 FNYEAQ (reference sequence). The CDR3 length is 13 residues. CDR3 sequence (DNA): TGTGCTAGCAGCCAGGCCCGCACAGATACGCAGTATTTT. Translating gives CASSQARTDTQYF. The entire variable domain, with the rest obtained from reference TRBV7-7 and TRBJ2-3, is as follows: GAGVSQSPRYKVTKRGQDVTLRCDPISSHATLYWYQQALGQGPEFLTYFNYEAQPDKSGLPSDRFSAERPEGSISTLTIQRTEQRDSAMYRCASSQARTDTQYFGPGTRLTVL.

V usage is TRBV6-6 and J usage is TRBJ2-3, with D possibly matching TRBD2 (6 bases). V was clipped by 7 bases and J by 4 bases, with 12 bases between them. The CDR3 runs to 13 residues. From germline, CDR1 is MNHNY and CDR2 SVGAGI (reference sequence). The CDR3 DNA reads TGTGCCAGCATGGGGGAGCGGGCAGATACGCAGTATTTT. This codes for CASMGERADTQYF.

The chain couples TRBV9 to TRBJ1-2; possibly TRBD1 for D (6 bases). There are 15 residues in the CDR3. Germline V CDR1 and CDR2: SGDLS, YYNGEE. V lost 3 bases, J lost 7 bases, and 19 bases lay in between. CDR3 loop: CASSEQTGLLSGYTF. The CDR3 DNA reads TGTGCCAGCAGCGAACAGACAGGCCTATTAAGTGGCTACACCTTC.

A remark on this clone: One junction end disagrees with the germline gene, perhaps due to a read error. J is TRBJ2-3 and V is TRBV6-4; possibly TRBD2 for D (6 bases). Germline V gene lookup returns CDR1 MRHNA and CDR2 SNTAGT. The CDR3 runs 15 residues. CDR3 in DNA: TGTGCCAGCAGTCACTCCCCGGGGGGCACAGATACGCAGTATTTT. Translating it yields CASSHSPGGTDTQYF.

The V gene is TRBV10-3, the J gene TRBJ2-2; D perhaps matches TRBD2 (5 bases). Per the germline V gene, CDR1 is ENHRY and CDR2 is SYGVKD. With 4 bases removed from V and 4 bases from J, the gap between germline ends came to 19 bases. The CDR3 has 17 amino acids. The CDR3 DNA reads as TGTGCCATCAGTGGCCCTGGGGTGGGGAGAGGCACCGGGGAGCTGTTTTTT. Its translation: CAISGPGVGRGTGELFF.

The chain joins TRBV7-2 to TRBJ2-1; D is ambiguous. The CDR3 runs to 14 residues. Germline CDR1 SGHTA, CDR2 FQGNSA. V shed 5 bases and J shed 8 bases, with 16 bases lying between them. The CDR3 DNA sequence: TGTGCCAGCAGCCTTGACTCTAGTCGCGATGAGCAGTTCTTC. Translation: CASSLDSSRDEQFF.

The chain recombines TRBV30 with TRBJ2-2; 8 bases match TRBD2. This CDR3 region has 15 residues. The germline V gene encodes CDR1 GTSNPN and CDR2 SVGIG (reference sequence). V dropped 3 bases and J dropped 4; count of bases not matched to a gene: 7. CDR3 sequence (DNA): TGTGCCTGGAGGAGGGCGGGAGGTCGCACCGGGGAGCTGTTTTTT. As protein: CAWRRAGGRTGELFF.

As to this clone: The junction departs from germline at one end; a sequencing error may be responsible. CDR3 DNA sequence: TGTTCCAGCAGCCCTCTAGCGCGGGAGCAGTACTTC. It codes for CSSSPLAREQYF. The chain employs TRBV7-9 and TRBJ2-7, with D perhaps TRBD2 (6 bases). This CDR3 has 12 residues. Germline assignment: CDR1 SEHNR and CDR2 FQNEAQ (reference sequence).

The gene calls are TRBV19 and TRBJ1-5, with 9 nucleotides matching TRBD1. Germline CDR1 reads LNHDA; CDR2 reads SQIVND (reference sequence). V was clipped by 8 bases and J by 7 bases; unmatched bases: 12. This CDR3 has 15 residues. CDR3 nucleotide sequence: TGTGCCAGTGACTGGACAGGGGCCCGAGCGCAGCCCCAGCATTTT. Translated, it gives CASDWTGARAQPQHF.